This TCR beta chain was captured by sequencing in a study of metastatic and nonmetastatic thyroid tumors. Study details: Peripheral blood and tumor or nodule samples from malignant and benign thyroid patients were compared. Overall study results and limits: Malignant thyroid tumors reportedly exceeded benign nodules significantly in TCR beta diversity, with the difference appearing in blood and tumor.

Germline CDR1 reads LNHDA; CDR2 reads SQIVND (reference sequence). This CDR3 region has 16 residues. V was clipped by 6 bases and J by 0 bases; unmatched bases: 8. TCRdb re-analyzed the PCR reads using MiXCR. The sample comprises about 41,000 clones, around 28% of which are singletons, and around 9.6% rests with the top ten. Ten or more counts support this clone. As yet, its antigen is unknown. No patient had received any treatment before thyroid surgery. Specimen: blood. The chain has TRBV19 and TRBJ2-7, with 10 bases aligning to TRBD2. This receptor was taken from a male donor with papillary thyroid cancer or a benign thyroid nodule (not recorded which). Some clones in this sample may be carry-over from other donors' samples. In DNA, the CDR3 is TGTGCCAGTAGCTTTCTAGCGGGGGACGACTCCTACGAGCAGTACTTC. Translation: CASSFLAGDDSYEQYF.